These 21 T cell receptor beta chains were sequenced from one sample in a study of OX40 agonist ivuxolimab in advanced cancers. The protocol was immunoSEQ multiplex PCR, while the TCRdb copy is restricted to in-frame clones and leaves out a portion. The sample lists around 62,000 clones, roughly 84% occurring once. The sequencing used CD4+ or CD8+ T cells sorted from blood, collected in a trial of the OX40 agonist ivuxolimab. These receptors came from an adult with an advanced solid tumor such as melanoma, head and neck, liver or kidney cancer.

This sequence joins TRBV5-6 and TRBJ1-6, with D possibly matching TRBD1 (5 bases). Germline CDR1 and CDR2: SGHDT and YYEEEE. Trimming removed 0 bases at V and 7 bases at J, with 11 bases between. The CDR3 has 15 residues. The CDR3 spells CASSLAAGRNSPLHF. The CDR3, as DNA: TGTGCCAGCAGCTTGGCCGCAGGGCGCAATTCACCCCTCCACTTT.

The chain employs TRBV7-2 and TRBJ1-3, with D maybe TRBD1 (6 bases). V was clipped by 5 bases and J by 4 bases, with 12 bases between them. The CDR3 spans 14 residues. CDR1 is SGHTA and CDR2 is FQGNSA in the germline V gene. This CDR3 reads CASSQAGAGNTIYF. CDR3 DNA sequence: TGTGCCAGCAGCCAGGCGGGGGCGGGAAACACCATATATTTT. Full variable domain (remainder filled in from reference TRBV7-2 and TRBJ1-3): GAGVSQSPSNKVTEKGKDVELRCDPISGHTALYWYRQSLGQGLEFLIYFQGNSAPDKSGLPSDRFSAERTGGSVSTLTIQRTQQEDSAVYLCASSQAGAGNTIYFGEGSWLTVV.

The rearrangement joins TRBV5-1 to TRBJ1-1; D is ambiguous. The V gene's germline CDR1 is SGHRS and CDR2 YFSETQ. This CDR3 region has 15 residues. V was cut by 4 bases and J by 4 bases, with 17 bases left in between. The CDR3 DNA is TGCGCCAGCAGCCTCCGATACGAGCAACCCACTGAAGCTTTCTTT. Protein product: CASSLRYEQPTEAFF.

CDR3 nucleotide sequence: TGTGCCAGCAGACGTCGGGACAGGGGGTCCTACGAGCAGTACTTC. This encodes CASRRRDRGSYEQYF. This rearrangement joins TRBV6-5 to TRBJ2-7, with 11 bases that match TRBD1. This CDR3 spans 15 amino acids. CDR1 and CDR2 from the germline V gene are MNHEY and SVGAGI. Trimming took 6 bases from V and 1 from J; bases not matched to a gene: 5.

This chain uses TRBV27 with TRBJ1-2, with a weak D call TRBD1 (6 bases). The V gene's germline CDR1 is MNHEY and CDR2 SMNVEV (reference sequence). CDR3 length: 16 amino acids. V lost 7 bases and J lost 0, with 18 bases in between. Here the CDR3 DNA reads TGTGCCAGCACTAAGGGAGGGGGGGGTACTAACTATGGCTACACCTTC. The encoded protein is CASTKGGGGTNYGYTF.

This chain joins TRBV7-6 and TRBJ1-4; D remains unclear. Trimming took 1 base from V and 5 from J, leaving 8 bases between them. The germline V gene has CDR1 SGHVS and CDR2 FNYEAQ. This CDR3 is 14 amino acids long. CDR3 sequence: CASSLDGINEKLFF. The CDR3 DNA is TGTGCCAGCAGCTTAGATGGGATAAATGAAAAACTGTTTTTT.

The chain combines TRBV19 with TRBJ1-2, with D possibly matching TRBD1 (6 bases). The CDR3 sequence is 15 residues long. Germline-derived CDR1 and CDR2 are LNHDA and SQIVND (reference sequence). V lost 5 bases and J 4 bases, leaving 17 bases between the germline ends. CDR3 region: CASSRQEGVSYGYTF. Written as DNA, the CDR3 is TGTGCCAGTAGTCGTCAGGAGGGGGTGAGCTATGGCTACACCTTC.

This chain joins TRBV11-3 and TRBJ2-1; D is possibly TRBD2 (6 bases). V was trimmed by 2 bases and J by 10 bases, leaving 12 bases between them. CDR3 length equals 13 residues. CDR1 SGHNT and CDR2 YENEEA come from the germline V gene. Here the CDR3 reads CASSLSGAREQFF. The DNA of the CDR3 is TGTGCCAGCAGCTTATCGGGAGCCAGGGAGCAGTTCTTC.

The J gene is TRBJ2-3, the V gene TRBV10-1; tentatively, D is TRBD2 (6 bases). Germline loops: CDR1 WNHNN, CDR2 SYGVQD (reference sequence). The CDR3 contains 16 residues. Trimming shortened V by 0 bases and J by 1 base, and 11 bases separated the two germline ends. Here the CDR3 reads CASSESGRGGTDTQYF. CDR3 DNA: TGCGCCAGCAGTGAGTCGGGGCGGGGCGGCACAGATACGCAGTATTTT.

In regard to this clone: The junction differs from germline at one of its ends, possibly a read error. The V call is TRBV2, the J call TRBJ1-1; D gene uncertain. From germline, CDR1 is SNHLY and CDR2 FYNNEI. The length of the CDR3 is 15 residues. The CDR3 DNA follows: TGTGCCAGCAGAGAAGGGCCCAGCTCGAACACTGAAGCTTTCTTT. Translated: CASREGPSSNTEAFF.

This chain joins TRBV25-1 and TRBJ1-2; 8 nucleotides match TRBD1. Unmatched junction bases numbered 7, after V lost 8 bases and J lost 5 bases. Germline CDR1 is MGHDK and CDR2 is SYGVNS. CDR3 size: 13 residues. The CDR3 protein is CASQGAGTYGYTF. As DNA, the CDR3 is TGTGCCAGCCAGGGGGCCGGAACGTATGGCTACACCTTC.

This clone has a single count. The rearrangement uses TRBV7-9 and TRBJ1-3; 7 bases match TRBD1. Germline V gene lookup returns CDR1 SEHNR and CDR2 FQNEAQ (reference sequence). With 8 bases clipped from V and 3 bases from J, the junction kept 7 bases outside the gene matches. CDR3 length: 14 residues. In nucleotides, the CDR3 is TGTGCCAGCGATACAGGGGATCGTGGAAACACCATATATTTT. Translated, it gives CASDTGDRGNTIYF.

The chain links TRBV7-3 to TRBJ1-2, with TRBD1 matching 8 bases. The CDR3 runs to 13 residues. V dropped 2 bases and J dropped 6; count of bases not matched to a gene: 2. Germline V gene data show CDR1 as SGHTA and CDR2 as FQGTGA. The CDR3 DNA reads TGTGCCAGCAGCTTAGAACAGGGGGATGGCTACACCTTC. Amino acids: CASSLEQGDGYTF. The complete variable domain, with remaining parts taken from reference TRBV7-3 and TRBJ1-2, reads GAGVSQTPSNKVTEKGKYVELRCDPISGHTALYWYRQSLGQGPEFLIYFQGTGAADDSGLPNDRFFAVRPEGSVSTLKIQRTERGDSAVYLCASSLEQGDGYTFGSGTRLTVV.

J is TRBJ2-7 and V is TRBV6-5; possibly TRBD2 for D (6 bases). This CDR3 comprises 12 residues. CDR1 is MNHEY and CDR2 is SVGAGI in the germline V gene. V lost 5 bases to trimming and J lost 3 bases, with 8 bases between them. CDR3 sequence: CASSEAGYEQYF. The DNA for the CDR3 is TGTGCCAGCAGTGAAGCGGGCTACGAGCAGTACTTC.

This clone was observed a single time. The chain links TRBV18 to TRBJ1-6; 9 bases line up with TRBD1. The V gene's germline CDR1 is KGHSH and CDR2 LQKENI. J gave up 9 bases and V 3 bases, and 12 bases lay outside the gene matches. The CDR3 runs 17 residues. CDR3 sequence reads: CASSPDTGGTGSSPLHF. CDR3 bases: TGTGCCAGCTCACCGGACACGGGGGGGACAGGGAGTTCACCCCTCCACTTT.

This clone has just a few counts. V usage is TRBV5-1 and J usage is TRBJ2-7; D possibly corresponds to TRBD2 (5 bases). This CDR3 has 15 amino acids. The V end was cut by 6 bases, the J end by 1 base, with 17 bases between. The germline V gene encodes CDR1 SGHRS and CDR2 YFSETQ. The CDR3 DNA reads TGCGCCAGCACCGGAGGACGGAATCCTTCCTACGAGCAGTACTTC. Residues: CASTGGRNPSYEQYF. Full variable domain (missing parts from reference TRBV5-1 and TRBJ2-7): KAGVTQTPRYLIKTRGQQVTLSCSPISGHRSVSWYQQTPGQGLQFLFEYFSETQRNKGNFPGRFSGRQFSNSRSEMNVSTLELGDSALYLCASTGGRNPSYEQYFGPGTRLTVT.

This chain connects TRBV7-2 to TRBJ1-1; a weak D match, TRBD1 (5 bases). CDR3 size: 14 residues. From germline, CDR1 is SGHTA and CDR2 FQGNSA. Trimming left V 1 base short and J 6 bases short, with 12 bases between. The CDR3 region has the DNA TGTGCCAGCAGCTTAGTCGGGGGGAAAGCTGAAGCTTTCTTT. Amino acid sequence: CASSLVGGKAEAFF.

The chain links TRBV5-1 to TRBJ2-3, with 7 bases that match TRBD2. The CDR3 sequence is 18 residues long. The germline gives CDR1 SGHRS, CDR2 YFSETQ. V dropped 3 bases and J dropped 3; count of bases not matched to a gene: 16. The CDR3 DNA reads TGCGCCAGCAGCTGGGGATCCCGGACTCCGGGGGGAACAGATACGCAGTATTTT. Translating gives CASSWGSRTPGGTDTQYF.

DNA for the CDR3: TGTGCCAGCTCACCTCAAAGGGGACTAGTCGGTGAGCAGTTCTTC. This encodes CASSPQRGLVGEQFF. The gene calls are TRBV18 and TRBJ2-1; TRBD2 matches at 8 bases. This CDR3 is 15 amino acids long. Germline trimming cut 3 bases from V and 9 bases from J; bases unmatched to any gene: 10. Germline V gene lookup returns CDR1 KGHSH and CDR2 LQKENI.

This chain uses TRBV11-2 with TRBJ2-6, with TRBD1 matching over 7 bases. Per germline, CDR1 SGHAT and CDR2 FQNNGV. CDR3 length equals 19 residues. Trimming at V came to 5 bases and at J to 0 bases, leaving 13 bases not matched to a gene. The CDR3, as DNA: TGTGCCAGCAGCACGAAAACGGGACAGACCAACTCTGGGGCCAACGTCCTGACTTTC. Amino acid sequence: CASSTKTGQTNSGANVLTF.

This chain joins TRBV30 and TRBJ2-1, with D unresolved. Trimming cost V 0 bases and J 3 bases, with 6 bases left between them. Germline values: CDR1 GTSNPN, CDR2 SVGIG (reference sequence). This CDR3 has 13 residues. The CDR3 region is CAWSVNSYNEQFF. The CDR3 nucleotides read TGTGCCTGGAGTGTAAACAGCTACAATGAGCAGTTCTTC.